The entry that follows covers one TCR beta chain sequence. Here immunoSEQ multiplex PCR was the method, and the copy in TCRdb shows in-frame clones only, minus some. The data show 70,000 to 95,000 clones, approximately 97% seen once. This sample is part of a study of technical replicates of blood from several donors. The sequencing input was T cells isolated from PBMCs. The TCR comes from a human donor in good health.

The CDR3 loop reads CASSLREFTDTQYF. In DNA, the CDR3 is TGTGCCAGCAGCTTACGGGAATTCACAGATACGCAGTATTTT. This chain joins TRBV11-3 and TRBJ2-3, with a weak D call TRBD2 (5 bases). Trimming took off 2 bases at V and 2 bases at J, with 8 bases between the two ends. The V gene's germline CDR1 is SGHNT and CDR2 YENEEA. There are 14 residues in the CDR3. Filled out from reference TRBV11-3 and TRBJ2-3, the complete variable domain reads EAGVVQSPRYKIIEKKQPVAFWCNPISGHNTLYWYLQNLGQGPELLIRYENEEAVDDSQLPKDRFSAERLKGVDSTLKIQPAELGDSAVYLCASSLREFTDTQYFGPGTRLTVL.